A single sample gave rise to the 11 T cell receptor beta chains below, sequenced in a study of blood T cell repertoires in COVID-19. Method: immunoSEQ multiplex PCR; TCRdb's copy keeps in-frame clones and lacks some. The sample lists roughly 100,000 clones, less than 90% occurring once. The sequencing input was peripheral blood. Receptors were obtained from a man at least 80 years old with acute or convalescent COVID-19.

The rearrangement joins TRBV2 to TRBJ2-1, with 10 bases that match TRBD2. Germline CDR1 reads SNHLY; CDR2 reads FYNNEI. The V and J ends lost 10 bases and 4 bases, in that order; junction bases with no gene match: 7. The CDR3 loop spans 14 amino acids. This CDR3 reads CAIPGLATYNEQFF. The CDR3 DNA reads as TGTGCCATTCCGGGACTAGCGACATACAATGAGCAGTTCTTC.

V is TRBV7-9 and J is TRBJ2-1, with 14 bases matching TRBD2. Germline loops: CDR1 SEHNR, CDR2 FQNEAQ (reference sequence). The CDR3 is 17 residues long. Trimming cost V 5 bases and J 6 bases; bases outside gene matches: 9. This CDR3 is CASSPGLAGEWGNEQFF. The CDR3 DNA is TGTGCCAGCAGCCCGGGACTAGCGGGGGAATGGGGCAATGAGCAGTTCTTC.

V gene TRBV6-5 combines with J gene TRBJ2-5, with TRBD1 identical over 7 bases. The CDR3 spans 14 residues. V was pared by 5 bases and J by 9 bases, with 12 bases of the junction left unmatched. Germline V gene data show CDR1 as MNHEY and CDR2 as SVGAGI. The DNA for the CDR3 is TGTGCCAGCAGTCCACAGGGGCAGGTCAGGTCCCAGTACTTC. It specifies CASSPQGQVRSQYF.

The chain carries TRBV15 and TRBJ1-4; D is undetermined. V gave up 1 base and J gave up 1 base, with 10 bases separating them. This CDR3 region has 16 residues. Per germline, CDR1 LNHNV and CDR2 YYDKDF (reference sequence). In DNA form, the CDR3 reads TGTGCCACCAGCAGAGCTGGCAGGCGAACTAATGAAAAACTGTTTTTT. It translates to CATSRAGRRTNEKLFF.

The V gene is TRBV30, the J gene TRBJ1-5; perhaps TRBD1 as D (5 bases). Per germline, CDR1 GTSNPN and CDR2 SVGIG (reference sequence). Trimming removed 2 bases from V and 0 bases from J, with 14 bases in between. This CDR3 contains 16 residues. CDR3 DNA: TGTGCCTGGAGTCTCCCCGGGGGAATTAGCAATCAGCCCCAGCATTTT. Protein product: CAWSLPGGISNQPQHF.

The genes are TRBV11-2 and TRBJ2-7, with TRBD2 matching 11 bases. The CDR3 extends over 15 amino acids. The junction had 6 bases not matched to a gene; V was cut back by 5 bases and J by 3 bases. The germline CDR1 and CDR2 sequences are SGHAT and FQNNGV. CDR3 residues: CASSISSGGHYEQYF. CDR3 coding DNA: TGTGCCAGCAGCATCTCTAGCGGGGGGCACTACGAGCAGTACTTC. Full variable domain (rest looked up from reference TRBV11-2 and TRBJ2-7): EAGVAQSPRYKIIEKRQSVAFWCNPISGHATLYWYQQILGQGPKLLIQFQNNGVVDDSQLPKDRFSAERLKGVDSTLKIQPAKLEDSAVYLCASSISSGGHYEQYFGPGTRLTVT.

V usage is TRBV19 and J usage is TRBJ2-2, with 13 bases aligning to TRBD2. The CDR3 runs to 16 residues. Germline V lookup: CDR1 LNHDA, CDR2 SQIVND (reference sequence). Germline trimming cut 4 bases from V and 3 bases from J; bases unmatched to any gene: 2. In nucleotides, the CDR3 is TGTGCCAGTAGTAACGGACTAGCGGGAGACACCGGGGAGCTGTTTTTT. The encoded protein is CASSNGLAGDTGELFF.

V and J are TRBV11-1 and TRBJ2-7, with a tentative D call TRBD2 (6 bases). The CDR3 has 15 amino acids. Between the trimmed V and J ends, which lost 3 bases and 0 bases, there was a span of 12 bases. From germline, CDR1 is SGHAT and CDR2 FQDESV (reference sequence). The chain's CDR3 is CASSFGSGFSYEQYF. For the CDR3, the DNA is TGTGCCAGCAGCTTCGGTAGCGGATTCTCCTACGAGCAGTACTTC.

This chain links TRBV27 with TRBJ2-1; 10 nucleotides line up with TRBD2. The CDR3 loop spans 16 amino acids. Germline-derived CDR1 and CDR2 are MNHEY and SMNVEV (reference sequence). With 6 bases clipped from V and 4 bases from J, the junction kept 9 bases outside the gene matches. The CDR3 sequence is CASSRQSGRAYNEQFF. The CDR3 DNA sequence: TGTGCCAGCAGCCGACAGAGCGGGAGGGCATACAATGAGCAGTTCTTC.

The sample holds one count of this clone. J is TRBJ1-4 and V is TRBV10-3; D uncertain. Between the trimmed V and J ends, which lost 4 bases and 5 bases, there was a span of 8 bases. The CDR3 is made up of 13 amino acids. Per the germline V gene, CDR1 is ENHRY and CDR2 is SYGVKD. The CDR3 DNA reads TGTGCCATCAGTGGTGGGAGAAATGAAAAACTGTTTTTT. It translates to CAISGGRNEKLFF.

This clone was detected a few times. The chain joins TRBV7-2 to TRBJ2-7; 7 nucleotides align to TRBD2. The CDR3 spans 16 residues. V shed 1 base and J 4 bases; nucleotides not matched to a gene: 10. Germline V gene data show CDR1 as SGHTA and CDR2 as FQGNSA. The CDR3 reads CASSLERAGDGYEQYF. The CDR3 DNA is TGTGCCAGCAGCTTAGAACGGGCGGGGGACGGGTACGAGCAGTACTTC.